The next 3 T cell receptor beta chains were all read from a single sample in a study of early T cells in non-severe SARS-CoV-2 infection. TCRdb passed the 5' RACE reads through MiXCR, listing each CDR3 protein once. The data hold nearly 55,000 distinct CDR3 sequences, with roughly 7.8% observed a single time. The source was whole blood, collected at baseline. The receptors stem from an adult who was a healthcare worker with PCR-confirmed SARS-CoV-2 infection or an uninfected control (not recorded which).

The chain combines TRBV28 with TRBJ2-7, with 11 bases aligning to TRBD2. Germline V gene sequence: CDR1 MDHEN, CDR2 SYDVKM. This CDR3 is built from 13 residues. V gave up 5 bases and J gave up 5 bases; unmatched junction bases: 2. CDR3 sequence (DNA): TGTGCCAGCAGTACACTAGCGGGAGACGAGCAGTACTTC. Its protein product is CASSTLAGDEQYF.

This chain links TRBV7-2 with TRBJ1-5, with 7 positions matching TRBD1. CDR1 SGHTA and CDR2 FQGNSA come from the germline V gene. The junction had 13 bases not matched to a gene; V was cut back by 5 bases and J by 9 bases. The CDR3 covers 15 residues. This chain's CDR3 is CASSLEGTALRPQHF. The DNA for the CDR3 is TGTGCCAGCAGCCTCGAGGGGACAGCCTTGCGGCCCCAGCATTTT.

At least ten counts were recorded for this clonotype. The chain employs TRBV12-3 or TRBV12-4 and TRBJ1-2; D may be TRBD1 (6 bases). The CDR3 spans 15 residues. The ends were cut back, 1 base at V and 8 bases at J, with 17 bases in the middle. CDR3 DNA sequence: TGTGCCAGCAGTTTAGACGACAGGCCGGCGGGCGGCTACACCTTC. Its protein is CASSLDDRPAGGYTF.